Below are 18 T cell receptor beta chains sequenced from a single sample in a study of blood T cell repertoires in COVID-19. TCRdb's table, derived via immunoSEQ multiplex PCR, lists solely in-frame clones and lacks some. The sample has some 120,000 clones; about 83% are singletons. Input material: peripheral blood. All receptors derive from a man older than 75 with active or convalescent COVID-19.

V and J are TRBV12-5 and TRBJ1-2; possibly TRBD1 for D (5 bases). CDR1 and CDR2 (germline): LGHNT, FRNRAP. The CDR3 runs 11 residues. The V end lost 5 bases, the J end lost 4 bases, and 5 bases lay between the germline ends. This CDR3 reads CASGTGYGYTF. The DNA for the CDR3 is TGTGCTAGTGGTACAGGCTATGGCTACACCTTC.

J is TRBJ1-1 and V is TRBV5-1; TRBD1 might be the D (5 bases). The V end lost 2 bases, the J end lost 1 base, and 9 bases lay between the germline ends. The CDR3 contains 14 residues. Germline CDR1 is SGHRS and CDR2 is YFSETQ. CDR3: CASSLVDKNTEAFF. CDR3 DNA sequence: TGCGCCAGCAGCTTAGTGGACAAGAACACTGAAGCTTTCTTT.

V usage is TRBV12-3 or TRBV12-4 and J usage is TRBJ1-6; possibly TRBD1 for D (6 bases). The V and J ends lost 3 bases and 10 bases respectively, with 10 bases between them. The CDR3 consists of 13 residues. CDR3 protein: CASSLRDKSPLHF. In DNA, the CDR3 is TGTGCCAGCAGTTTGAGGGACAAATCACCCCTCCACTTT.

This chain connects TRBV6-2 or TRBV6-3 to TRBJ1-2; D gene uncertain. Trimming left V 2 bases short and J 4 bases short, with 8 bases between. Per the germline V gene, CDR1 is MNHEY and CDR2 is SVGEGT. The CDR3 consists of 13 residues. This CDR3 is CASSYEASYGYTF. As DNA, the CDR3 is TGTGCCAGCAGTTACGAGGCAAGCTATGGCTACACCTTC.

The V call is TRBV9, the J call TRBJ1-1, with TRBD1 as a possible D gene (5 bases). Germline values: CDR1 SGDLS, CDR2 YYNGEE. The CDR3 sequence is 14 residues long. V gave up 5 bases and J gave up 0 bases, with 11 bases separating them. CDR3 amino acids: CASSARGMNTEAFF. The CDR3 DNA reads TGTGCCAGCAGTGCCCGGGGGATGAACACTGAAGCTTTCTTT. Full variable domain (rest looked up from reference TRBV9 and TRBJ1-1): DSGVTQTPKHLITATGQRVTLRCSPRSGDLSVYWYQQSLDQGLQFLIQYYNGEERAKGNILERFSAQQFPDLHSELNLSSLELGDSALYFCASSARGMNTEAFFGQGTRLTVV.

As concerns this clone: The junction and the germline gene differ at one end; a read error may be behind it. The chain employs TRBV19 and TRBJ1-2; D is ambiguous. CDR3 length: 14 residues. Per the germline V gene, CDR1 is LNHDA and CDR2 is SQIVND (reference sequence). Here the CDR3 DNA reads TGTGCCAGTAGAATAGAAGCTTCCGACTATGGCTACACCTTC. Amino acids: CASRIEASDYGYTF.

This chain connects TRBV6-1 to TRBJ2-5, with D unclear. CDR1 is MNHNS and CDR2 is SASEGT in the germline V gene. CDR3 length: 13 residues. Trimming took off 8 bases at V and 5 bases at J, with 15 bases between the two ends. The CDR3 sequence: CASCGTPYETQYF. CDR3 sequence (DNA): TGTGCCAGCTGCGGAACCCCTTACGAGACCCAGTACTTC.

The chain links TRBV4-3 to TRBJ2-5, with D tentatively TRBD1 (5 bases). Between the trimmed V and J ends, which lost 0 bases and 4 bases, there was a span of 9 bases. The CDR3 has 14 amino acids. Germline V gives CDR1 LGHNA, CDR2 YSLEER. This CDR3 reads CASSQDVGVETQYF. CDR3 bases: TGCGCCAGCAGCCAAGATGTAGGGGTAGAGACCCAGTACTTC.

V and J are TRBV4-3 and TRBJ1-4; 9 positions agree with TRBD1. CDR3 size: 15 residues. The V gene end was trimmed by 2 bases and the J gene end by 5 bases; junction bases not matched to a gene: 3. Germline values: CDR1 LGHNA, CDR2 YSLEER. The CDR3 loop is CASSQIQGANEKLFF. The DNA for the CDR3 is TGCGCCAGCAGCCAAATACAGGGGGCAAATGAAAAACTGTTTTTT.

The rearrangement uses TRBV6-5 and TRBJ1-5; the D gene is possibly TRBD1 (5 bases). The CDR3 spans 14 residues. The germline CDR1 and CDR2 sequences are MNHEY and SVGAGI. V dropped 2 bases and J dropped 3 bases, with 8 bases sitting between them. DNA for the CDR3: TGTGCCAGCAGTTACAAAGGGGTCAATCAGCCCCAGCATTTT. Amino acids: CASSYKGVNQPQHF.

The chain recombines TRBV2 with TRBJ2-1; 7 positions agree with TRBD1. V lost 5 bases, J lost 7 bases, and 8 bases stayed unmatched. The germline CDR1 and CDR2 sequences are SNHLY and FYNNEI. The length of the CDR3 is 14 residues. CDR3 DNA sequence: TGTGCCAGCAGTTATGACAGGGAAGTAAATGAGCAGTTCTTC. Amino acids: CASSYDREVNEQFF. Using reference TRBV2 and TRBJ2-1 for the parts outside the CDR3, the full variable domain is EPEVTQTPSHQVTQMGQEVILRCVPISNHLYFYWYRQILGQKVEFLVSFYNNEISEKSEIFDDQFSVERPDGSNFTLKIRSTKLEDSAMYFCASSYDREVNEQFFGPGTRLTVL.

The chain employs TRBV10-3 and TRBJ1-6; D is unclear. This CDR3 comprises 14 residues. V lost 3 bases and J lost 7, with 10 bases in between. The germline V gene has CDR1 ENHRY and CDR2 SYGVKD. The CDR3 sequence: CAISELGRNSPLHF. In DNA, the CDR3 is TGTGCCATCAGTGAACTGGGCAGAAATTCACCCCTCCACTTT.

The chain carries TRBV6-5 and TRBJ1-1; 10 bases align to TRBD1. V dropped 4 bases and J dropped 0; count of bases not matched to a gene: 5. CDR3 length: 16 amino acids. Germline CDR1 reads MNHEY; CDR2 reads SVGAGI. The CDR3 loop reads CASSWGTGAMNTEAFF. CDR3 sequence (DNA): TGTGCCAGCAGTTGGGGGACAGGGGCGATGAACACTGAAGCTTTCTTT.

As concerns this clone: Other DNA sequences within the sample encode an identical CDR3. The chain uses TRBV7-9 and TRBJ1-3; unclear D gene. This CDR3 has 14 amino acids. The V end lost 1 base, the J end lost 3 bases, and 7 bases lay between the germline ends. Per germline, CDR1 SEHNR and CDR2 FQNEAQ (reference sequence). The CDR3 bases are TGTGCCAGCAGCTTAGGCGTCGATGGAAACACCATATATTTT. Translated, it gives CASSLGVDGNTIYF.

The genes are TRBV4-3 and TRBJ2-7, with 10 bases aligning to TRBD1. Germline-derived CDR1 and CDR2 are LGHNA and YSLEER. After removal of 0 bases from V and 5 bases from J, the junction contained 4 bases not matched to a gene. The CDR3 spans 15 residues. The DNA of the CDR3 is TGCGCCAGCAGCCAAGAACCGGGACAGGGGAACGAGCAGTACTTC. It translates to CASSQEPGQGNEQYF.

The chain links TRBV3-1 (or the pseudogene TRBV3-2) to TRBJ2-3; 9 bases agree with TRBD2. J gave up 6 bases and V 4 bases, and 11 bases lay outside the gene matches. From germline, CDR1 is LGHDT and CDR2 YNNKEL (reference sequence). This CDR3 has 16 amino acids. The CDR3 here is CASSPRGGGATDTQYF. The CDR3 nucleotides are TGTGCCAGCAGCCCTCGTGGCGGGGGGGCTACTGATACGCAGTATTTT.

To note about this clone: One junction end disagrees with the germline gene, perhaps due to a read error. The J gene is TRBJ2-7, the V gene TRBV7-9; D possibly matches TRBD1 or TRBD2 (6 bases each). There are 15 residues in the CDR3. The germline V gene has CDR1 SEHNR and CDR2 FQNEAQ (reference sequence). CDR3 amino acids: CASNLGGPFLEEQYF. CDR3 bases: TGTGCCAGCAACTTAGGGGGGCCTTTTCTAGAAGAGCAGTACTTC. The full variable domain, in which reference TRBV7-9 and TRBJ2-7 provide the parts outside the CDR3, is DTGVSQNPRHKITKRGQNVTFRCDPISEHNRLYWYRQTLGQGPEFLTYFQNEAQLEKSRLLSDRFSAERPKGSFSTLEIQRTEQGDSAMYLCASNLGGPFLEEQYFGPGTRLTVT.

CDR3 coding DNA: TGCGCCAGCAGCCAATTGGGGACTTTTTCTGGAAACACCATATATTTT. This gives the protein CASSQLGTFSGNTIYF. The genes are TRBV4-3 and TRBJ1-3, with a tentative D call TRBD1 (5 bases). Germline CDR1 and CDR2: LGHNA and YSLEER. Trimming cost V 2 bases and J 1 base, with 12 bases left between them. The CDR3 sequence is 16 residues long.